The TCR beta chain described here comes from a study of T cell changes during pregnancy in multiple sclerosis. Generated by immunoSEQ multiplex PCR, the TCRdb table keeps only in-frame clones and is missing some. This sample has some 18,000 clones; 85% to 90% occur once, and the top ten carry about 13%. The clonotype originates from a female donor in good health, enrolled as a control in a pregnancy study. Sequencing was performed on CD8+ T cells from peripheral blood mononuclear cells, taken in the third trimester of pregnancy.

CDR3 loop: CSVQGNTGELFF. DNA of the CDR3: TGCAGCGTTCAGGGGAACACCGGGGAGCTGTTTTTT. The rearrangement links TRBV29-1 to TRBJ2-2, with D possibly TRBD1 on 5 matching bases. The V gene lost 5 bases and the J gene lost 1 base, with 5 bases spanning the gap. The CDR3 has 12 amino acids. The germline CDR1 and CDR2 sequences are SQVTM and ANQGSEA.